Listed below are T cell receptor beta chains from one sample, sequenced in a study of T cells in localized non-small cell lung cancer. Generated by immunoSEQ multiplex PCR, the TCRdb table keeps only in-frame clones and is missing some. The table lists approximately 140,000 clones, roughly 90% of them singletons. The specimen comprised peripheral blood, sampled before any cancer treatment. Receptor source: a female donor older than 55 with stage I lung adenocarcinoma. CDR3s include the opening cysteine and the closing phenylalanine or tryptophan. A D gene is named only where the DNA matches it firmly. Only some rows state a clone size, as once, few, many or a class for expanded clones.

D | J | size | V | DNA | CDR3
TRBD1 | TRBJ1-5 | - | TRBV4-1 | TGCGCCAGCAGCCAGCTACCGGGACAGCATAGCAATCAGCCCCAGCATTTT | CASSQLPGQHSNQPQHF
- | TRBJ2-3 | - | TRBV27 | TGTGCCAGCAGTTTATATGGAGATAGCACAGATACGCAGTATTTT | CASSLYGDSTDTQYF
- | TRBJ2-7 | - | TRBV29-1 | TGCAGGTTGGGGGGACGGAGGACTGGGGAGCAGTACTTC | CRLGGRRTGEQYF
- | TRBJ2-1 | - | TRBV7-5 | TGTGCCAGAAGCGGAACCCCTTCAGCGGGAGGGCCTATGTATGAGCAGTTCTTC | CARSGTPSAGGPMYEQFF
TRBD1 | TRBJ2-2 | - | TRBV9 | TGTGCCAGCAGCGCCCATGCGACAGGGGCCTATACCGGGGAGCTGTTTTTT | CASSAHATGAYTGELFF
- | TRBJ2-5 | - | TRBV6-5 | TGTGCCAGCAGTTACTCTTGGGCGCAGGAGACCCAGTACTTC | CASSYSWAQETQYF
TRBD1 | TRBJ2-7 | once | TRBV28 | TGTGCCAGCAGTCCCGCGGGACAGGGGGCCTACGAGCAGTACTTC | CASSPAGQGAYEQYF
- | TRBJ2-5 | - | TRBV28 | TGTGCCAGCTCGGGGGGCAACCGGGGAGCGGAGACCCAGTACTTC | CASSGGNRGAETQYF
- | TRBJ1-2 | - | TRBV5-6 | TGTGCCAGCAGCTTGGGGCCCGGGGGCTATGGCTACACCTTC | CASSLGPGGYGYTF
- | TRBJ2-7 | - | TRBV7-8 | TGTGCCAGCAGCCCCAGGGAGGTCGCCTACGAGCAGTACTTC | CASSPREVAYEQYF
TRBD2 | TRBJ2-3 | few | TRBV5-4 | TGTGCCAGCAGACCCGGGACTAGCGAACGGGATACGCAGTATTTT | CASRPGTSERDTQYF
TRBD1 | TRBJ2-1 | - | TRBV7-9 | TGTGCCAGCAGCCCAACGACAGGGGTGGGTGAGCAGTTCTTC | CASSPTTGVGEQFF
TRBD1 | TRBJ1-4 | - | TRBV5-1 | TGCGCCAGCAGCTCCGGGACAGGCACCGAAAAACTGTTTTTT | CASSSGTGTEKLFF
- | TRBJ2-3 | - | TRBV6-4 | TGTGCCAGCAGTGACTCGCCGTCTTCTAGCACAGATACGCAGTATTTT | CASSDSPSSSTDTQYF
TRBD1 | TRBJ2-7 | - | TRBV6-1 | TGTGCCAGCTTACCCGACAGGGGATTAGAGCAGTACTTC | CASLPDRGLEQYF
- | TRBJ2-4 | - | TRBV2 | TGTGCCAGTTTTATCGGACAGTCTTGGTGGGAGACCAAAAACATTCAGTACTTC | CASFIGQSWWETKNIQYF
- | TRBJ2-1 | - | TRBV7-9 | TGTGCCAGCAGTCAACTAAAGAGCTCCTACAATGAGCAGTTCTTC | CASSQLKSSYNEQFF
- | TRBJ2-3 | - | TRBV9 | TGTGCCAGCAGCCCCCCCCGCCCACAGCTCTCCGCAGATACGCAGTATTTT | CASSPPRPQLSADTQYF
- | TRBJ2-5 | - | TRBV9 | TGTGCCAGCAGCGTAGTCGGCAGCCAAGAGACCCAGTACTTC | CASSVVGSQETQYF
- | TRBJ2-5 | - | TRBV11-1 | TGTGCCAGCAGCTTACTCACAGGGTCTCAAGAGACCCAGTACTTC | CASSLLTGSQETQYF
- | TRBJ1-5 | - | TRBV9 | TGTGCCAGCAGCGTAGTCCCGGGGGAGCCCCAGCATTTT | CASSVVPGEPQHF
- | TRBJ1-3 | - | TRBV6-5 | TGTGCCAGCAGTTACTCGGGACGGACTGGAAACACCATATATTTT | CASSYSGRTGNTIYF
- | TRBJ2-7 | - | TRBV7-3 | TGTGCCAGCAGCTTAAGCGCAGGCTACGAGCAGTACTTC | CASSLSAGYEQYF
TRBD1 | TRBJ2-1 | - | TRBV10-3 | TGTGCCATCACCTGGGACAGGGCAAGGGGGCAGTTCTTC | CAITWDRARGQFF
- | TRBJ2-1 | once | TRBV6-5 | TGTGCCAGCAGTTCCGGGGTGGGCCCGCAGTTCTTC | CASSSGVGPQFF
TRBD1 | TRBJ2-7 | - | TRBV11-2 | TGTGCCAGCAGCTTCCTGGCCCCGGGACAGTTCAACGAGCAGTACTTC | CASSFLAPGQFNEQYF
TRBD1 | TRBJ2-7 | - | TRBV6-5 | TGTGCCAGCAGTATCCGGGACAGGGGGTACGAGCAGTACTTC | CASSIRDRGYEQYF
TRBD1 | TRBJ1-5 | - | TRBV6-6 | TGTGCCAGCAGCCAGGGGGTACAGCCCCAGCATTTT | CASSQGVQPQHF
- | TRBJ2-7 | - | TRBV5-4 | TGTGCCAGCAGCTTGGGTGGCTACGAGCAGTACTTC | CASSLGGYEQYF
TRBD1 | TRBJ1-2 | - | TRBV19 | TGTGCCAGTAGTAAGGACAGGGCTTATGGCTACACCTTC | CASSKDRAYGYTF
- | TRBJ1-1 | few | TRBV30 | TGTGCCTGGAATTGGGACACTGAAGCTTTCTTT | CAWNWDTEAFF
TRBD1 | TRBJ2-3 | - | TRBV29-1 | TGCAGCTCGAAGACAGGGTTAGGCACAGATACGCAGTATTTT | CSSKTGLGTDTQYF
- | TRBJ2-6 | - | TRBV5-1 | TGCGCCAGCAGCCCGGGGGCAGGGGAGACGACTGGGGCCAACGTCCTGACTTTC | CASSPGAGETTGANVLTF
- | TRBJ2-7 | - | TRBV11-3 | TGTGCCAGCAGCTTAGGTAGCTCCTACGAGCAGTACTTC | CASSLGSSYEQYF
- | TRBJ2-1 | many | TRBV10-2 | TGCGCCACCTCGGCGGGACGGGGCAATGAGCAGTTCTTC | CATSAGRGNEQFF
- | TRBJ2-1 | - | TRBV5-1 | TGCGCCAGCAGTCCCTCTCGGAATGAGCAGTTCTTC | CASSPSRNEQFF
- | TRBJ1-1 | once | TRBV5-4 | TGTGCCAGCAGCCTCCCCCGGACGGCGAACACTGAAGCTTTCTTT | CASSLPRTANTEAFF
TRBD2 | TRBJ2-2 | - | TRBV28 | TGTGCCAGCAGTAGGTCTAGCGGGACTAACACCGGGGAGCTGTTTTTT | CASSRSSGTNTGELFF